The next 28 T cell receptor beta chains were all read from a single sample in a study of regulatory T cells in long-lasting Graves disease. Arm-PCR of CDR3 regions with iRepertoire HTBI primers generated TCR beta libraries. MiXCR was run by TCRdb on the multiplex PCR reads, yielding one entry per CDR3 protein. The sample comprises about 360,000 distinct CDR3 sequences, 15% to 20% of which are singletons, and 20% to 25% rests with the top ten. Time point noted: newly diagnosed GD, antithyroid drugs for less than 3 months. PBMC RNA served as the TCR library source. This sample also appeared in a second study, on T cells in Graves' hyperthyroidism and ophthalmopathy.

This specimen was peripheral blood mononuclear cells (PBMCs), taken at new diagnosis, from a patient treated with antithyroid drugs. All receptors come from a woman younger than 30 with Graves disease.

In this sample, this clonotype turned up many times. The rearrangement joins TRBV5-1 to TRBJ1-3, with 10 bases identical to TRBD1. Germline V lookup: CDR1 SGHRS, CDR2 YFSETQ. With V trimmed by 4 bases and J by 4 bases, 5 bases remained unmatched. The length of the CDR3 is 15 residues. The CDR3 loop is CASSAGQGTGNTIYF. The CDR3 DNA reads TGCGCCAGCAGCGCGGGACAGGGGACCGGAAACACCATATATTTT.

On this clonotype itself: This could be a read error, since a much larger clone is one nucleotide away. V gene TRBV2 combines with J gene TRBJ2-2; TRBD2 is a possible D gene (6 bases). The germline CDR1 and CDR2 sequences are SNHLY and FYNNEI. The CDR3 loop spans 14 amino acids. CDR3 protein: CASRSLANTGELLF. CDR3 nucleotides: TGTGCCAGCCGTAGTCTAGCGAACACCGGGGAGCTGCTTTTT.

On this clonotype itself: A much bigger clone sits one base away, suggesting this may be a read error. For the CDR3, the DNA is TGTGCCAGCAGTCGAGGGGGCGTCTCGAATACGCAGTATTTT. It yields the protein CASSRGGVSNTQYF. The chain employs TRBV28 and TRBJ2-3; 7 nucleotides match TRBD1. Germline CDR1 is MDHEN and CDR2 is SYDVKM. The V gene end was trimmed by 5 bases and the J gene end by 7 bases; junction bases not matched to a gene: 9. The CDR3 runs 14 residues.

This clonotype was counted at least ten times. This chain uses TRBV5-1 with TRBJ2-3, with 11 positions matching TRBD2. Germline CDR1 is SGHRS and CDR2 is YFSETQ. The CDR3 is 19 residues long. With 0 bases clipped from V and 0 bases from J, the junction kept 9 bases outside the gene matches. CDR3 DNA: TGCGCCAGCAGCTTGGCCGGGCTTAGCGGGGGGGCGAGCACAGATACGCAGTATTTT. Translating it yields CASSLAGLSGGASTDTQYF.

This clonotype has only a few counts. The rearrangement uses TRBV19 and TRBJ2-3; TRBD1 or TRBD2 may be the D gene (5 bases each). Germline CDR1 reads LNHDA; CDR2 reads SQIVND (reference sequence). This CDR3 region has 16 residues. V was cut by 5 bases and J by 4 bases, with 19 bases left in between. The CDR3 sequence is CASSALRGLAPDTQYF. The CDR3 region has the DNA TGTGCCAGTAGTGCCTTGAGGGGTTTGGCCCCAGATACGCAGTATTTT.

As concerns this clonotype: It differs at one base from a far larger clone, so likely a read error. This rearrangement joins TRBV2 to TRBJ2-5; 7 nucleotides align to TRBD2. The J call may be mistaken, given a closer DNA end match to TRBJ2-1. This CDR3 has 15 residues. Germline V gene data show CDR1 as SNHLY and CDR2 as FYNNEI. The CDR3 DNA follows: TGTGCCAGCAGTTTCGAGCGGGGATCCTACGATGAGCAGTTCTTC. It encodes CASSFERGSYDEQFF.

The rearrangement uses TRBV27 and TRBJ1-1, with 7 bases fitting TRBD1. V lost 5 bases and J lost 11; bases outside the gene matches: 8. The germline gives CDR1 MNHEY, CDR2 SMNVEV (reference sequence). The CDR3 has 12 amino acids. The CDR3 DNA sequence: TGTGCCAGCAGTCTCAGGGGGACAAAGGCTTTCTTT. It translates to CASSLRGTKAFF.

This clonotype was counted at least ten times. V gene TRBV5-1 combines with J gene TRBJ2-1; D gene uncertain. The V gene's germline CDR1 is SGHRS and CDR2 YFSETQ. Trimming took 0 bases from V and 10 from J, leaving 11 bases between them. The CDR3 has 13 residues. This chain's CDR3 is CASSLDSLGEQFF. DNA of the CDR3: TGCGCCAGCAGCTTGGACAGCCTCGGCGAGCAGTTCTTC. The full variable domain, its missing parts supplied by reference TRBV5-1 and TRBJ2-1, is KAGVTQTPRYLIKTRGQQVTLSCSPISGHRSVSWYQQTPGQGLQFLFEYFSETQRNKGNFPGRFSGRQFSNSRSEMNVSTLELGDSALYLCASSLDSLGEQFFGPGTRLTVL.

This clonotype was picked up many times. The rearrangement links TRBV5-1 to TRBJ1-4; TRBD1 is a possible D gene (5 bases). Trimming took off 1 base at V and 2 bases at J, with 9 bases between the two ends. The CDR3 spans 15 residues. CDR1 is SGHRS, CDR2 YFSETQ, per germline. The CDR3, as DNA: TGCGCCAGCAGCTTGTGGGGGGATACTAATGAAAAACTGTTTTTT. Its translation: CASSLWGDTNEKLFF.

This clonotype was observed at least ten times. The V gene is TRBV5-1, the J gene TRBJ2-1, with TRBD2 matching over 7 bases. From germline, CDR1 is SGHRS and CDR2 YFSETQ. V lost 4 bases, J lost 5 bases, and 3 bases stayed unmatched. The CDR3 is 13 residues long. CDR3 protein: CASSRRGNNEQFF. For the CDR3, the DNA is TGCGCCAGCAGCCGGCGGGGGAACAATGAGCAGTTCTTC.

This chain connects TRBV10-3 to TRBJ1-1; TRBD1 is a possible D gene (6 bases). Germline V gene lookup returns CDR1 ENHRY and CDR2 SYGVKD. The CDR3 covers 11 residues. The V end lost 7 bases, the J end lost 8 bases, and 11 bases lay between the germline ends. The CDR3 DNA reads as TGTGCCATCACCGGGACATTAGAAGCTTTCTTT. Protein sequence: CAITGTLEAFF.

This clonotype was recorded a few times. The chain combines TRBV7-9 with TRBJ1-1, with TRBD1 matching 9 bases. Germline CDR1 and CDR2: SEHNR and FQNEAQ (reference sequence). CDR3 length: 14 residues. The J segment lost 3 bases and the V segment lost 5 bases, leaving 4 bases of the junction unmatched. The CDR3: CASSAYRGHTEAFF. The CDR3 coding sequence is TGTGCCAGCAGCGCCTACAGGGGGCACACTGAAGCTTTCTTT.

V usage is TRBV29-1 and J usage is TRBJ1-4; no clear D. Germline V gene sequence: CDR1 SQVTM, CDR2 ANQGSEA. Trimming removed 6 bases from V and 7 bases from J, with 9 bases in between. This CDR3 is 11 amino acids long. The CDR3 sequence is CSVGDGEKLFF. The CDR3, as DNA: TGCAGCGTGGGCGACGGTGAAAAACTGTTTTTT.

The CDR3 loop is CASSQEVNPRWAFF. As DNA, the CDR3 is TGTGCCAGCAGCCAAGAGGTCAATCCAAGGTGGGCTTTCTTT. This chain connects TRBV3-1 to TRBJ1-1; the D is unclear. The V end lost 0 bases, the J end lost 11 bases, and 16 bases lay between the germline ends. Per germline, CDR1 LGHDT and CDR2 YNNKEL (reference sequence). This CDR3 comprises 14 residues.

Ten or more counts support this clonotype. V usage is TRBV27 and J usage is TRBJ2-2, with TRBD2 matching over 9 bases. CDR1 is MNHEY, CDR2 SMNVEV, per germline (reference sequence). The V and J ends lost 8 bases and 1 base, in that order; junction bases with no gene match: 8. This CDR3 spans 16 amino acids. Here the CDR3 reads CASELAGIENTGELFF. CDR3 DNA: TGTGCCAGCGAACTAGCGGGCATAGAGAACACCGGGGAGCTGTTTTTT.

CDR3 amino acids: CASSPNTGEDTEAFF. CDR3 bases: TGTGCCAGCTCACCAAACACCGGGGAGGACACTGAAGCTTTCTTT. The chain combines TRBV18 with TRBJ1-1; no clear D. V lost 2 bases and J 3 bases, leaving 13 bases between the germline ends. The CDR3 consists of 15 residues. Germline V gene sequence: CDR1 KGHSH, CDR2 LQKENI.

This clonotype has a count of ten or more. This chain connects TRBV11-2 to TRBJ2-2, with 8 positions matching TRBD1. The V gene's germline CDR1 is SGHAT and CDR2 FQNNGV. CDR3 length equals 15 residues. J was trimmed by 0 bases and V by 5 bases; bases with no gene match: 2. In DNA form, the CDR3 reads TGTGCCAGCAGCCCGGGACAGGCGAACACCGGGGAGCTGTTTTTT. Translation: CASSPGQANTGELFF.

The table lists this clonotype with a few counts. CDR3 amino acids: CSAGPGQGSGELFF. In DNA form, the CDR3 reads TGCAGTGCTGGACCGGGACAGGGGTCCGGGGAGCTGTTTTTT. This chain connects TRBV20-1 to TRBJ2-2; 10 nucleotides line up with TRBD1. With 5 bases clipped from V and 6 bases from J, the junction kept 6 bases outside the gene matches. This CDR3 spans 14 amino acids. CDR1 and CDR2 from the germline V gene are DFQATT and SNEGSKA (reference sequence).

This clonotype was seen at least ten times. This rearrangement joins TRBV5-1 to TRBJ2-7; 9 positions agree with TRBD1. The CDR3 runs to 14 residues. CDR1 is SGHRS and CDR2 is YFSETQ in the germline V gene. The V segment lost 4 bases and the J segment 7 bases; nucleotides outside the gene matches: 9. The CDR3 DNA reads TGCGCCAGCAGCCAGACAGGGGGGACGAGGGAGCAGTACTTC. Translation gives CASSQTGGTREQYF.

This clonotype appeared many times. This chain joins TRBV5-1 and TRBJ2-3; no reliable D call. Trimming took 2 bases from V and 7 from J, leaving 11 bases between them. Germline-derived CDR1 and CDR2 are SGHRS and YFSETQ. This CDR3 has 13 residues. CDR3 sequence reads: CASSFGEFNTQYF. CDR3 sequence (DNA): TGCGCCAGCAGCTTTGGAGAGTTCAATACGCAGTATTTT.

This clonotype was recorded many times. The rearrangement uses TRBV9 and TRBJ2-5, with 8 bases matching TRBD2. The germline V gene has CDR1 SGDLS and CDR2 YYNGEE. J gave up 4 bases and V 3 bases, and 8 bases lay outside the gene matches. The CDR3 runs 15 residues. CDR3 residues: CASSDGTRDGETQYF. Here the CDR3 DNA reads TGTGCCAGCAGCGACGGGACTAGGGATGGAGAGACCCAGTACTTC. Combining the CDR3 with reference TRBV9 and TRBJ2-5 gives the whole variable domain DSGVTQTPKHLITATGQRVTLRCSPRSGDLSVYWYQQSLDQGLQFLIQYYNGEERAKGNILERFSAQQFPDLHSELNLSSLELGDSALYFCASSDGTRDGETQYFGPGTRLLVL.

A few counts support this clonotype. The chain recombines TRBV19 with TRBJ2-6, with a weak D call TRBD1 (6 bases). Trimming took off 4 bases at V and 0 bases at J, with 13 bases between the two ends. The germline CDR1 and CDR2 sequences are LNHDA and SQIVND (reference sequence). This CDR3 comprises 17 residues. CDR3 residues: CASSNDRLLSGANVLTF. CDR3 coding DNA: TGTGCCAGTAGTAACGACAGGCTACTCTCTGGGGCCAACGTCCTGACTTTC.

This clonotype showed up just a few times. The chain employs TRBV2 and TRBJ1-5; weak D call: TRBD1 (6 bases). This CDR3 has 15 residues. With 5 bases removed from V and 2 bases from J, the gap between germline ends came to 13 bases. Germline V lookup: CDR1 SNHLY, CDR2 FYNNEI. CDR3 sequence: CASSTDRLGNQPQHF. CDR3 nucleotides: TGTGCCAGCAGTACTGACAGGTTGGGCAATCAGCCCCAGCATTTT.

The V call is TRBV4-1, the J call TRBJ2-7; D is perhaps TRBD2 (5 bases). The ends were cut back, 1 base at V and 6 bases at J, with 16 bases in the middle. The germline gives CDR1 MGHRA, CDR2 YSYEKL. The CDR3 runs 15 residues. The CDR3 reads CASSQGSGLAGEQYF. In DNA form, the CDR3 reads TGCGCCAGCAGCCAAGGTTCTGGTCTAGCTGGCGAGCAGTACTTC.

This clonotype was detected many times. The CDR3 sequence: CASRSAGGATDTQYF. The CDR3 nucleotides read TGTGCCAGCAGATCTGCGGGAGGGGCTACAGATACGCAGTATTTT. V and J are TRBV6-2 or TRBV6-3 and TRBJ2-3, with 9 bases matching TRBD2. V lost 6 bases to trimming and J lost 3 bases; unmatched junction nucleotides: 7. This CDR3 is built from 15 residues. Germline V CDR1 and CDR2: MNHEY, SVGEGT.

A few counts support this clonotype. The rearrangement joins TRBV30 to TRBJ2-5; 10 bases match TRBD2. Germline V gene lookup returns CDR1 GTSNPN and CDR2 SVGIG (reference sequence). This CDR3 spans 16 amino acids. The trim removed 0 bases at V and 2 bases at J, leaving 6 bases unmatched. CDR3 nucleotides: TGTGCCTGGAGTGTACTAGCGGGAAGAGGGCAAGAGACCCAGTACTTC. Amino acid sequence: CAWSVLAGRGQETQYF.

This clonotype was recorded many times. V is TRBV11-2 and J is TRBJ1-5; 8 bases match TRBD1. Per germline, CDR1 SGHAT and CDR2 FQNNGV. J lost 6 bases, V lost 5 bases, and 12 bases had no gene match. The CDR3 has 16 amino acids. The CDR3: CASSPGVGTGVQPQHF. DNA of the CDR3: TGTGCCAGCAGCCCTGGGGTAGGGACAGGAGTTCAGCCCCAGCATTTT.

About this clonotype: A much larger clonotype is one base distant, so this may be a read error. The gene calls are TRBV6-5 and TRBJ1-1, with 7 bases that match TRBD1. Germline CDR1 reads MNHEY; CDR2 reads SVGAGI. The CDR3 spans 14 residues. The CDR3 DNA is TGTGCCAGCAGTTACGAGGGGGCAGACACTGTAGCTTTCTTT. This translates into CASSYEGADTVAFF.